Shown below are 5 T cell receptor beta chains from a single sample sequenced in a study of T cell responses to AZD1222 COVID-19 vaccine. This table comes from immunoSEQ multiplex PCR, and its TCRdb copy is limited to in-frame clones, with some not included. The sample shows some 130,000 clones, over 85% of them seen only once. The sequencing here drew on peripheral blood, taken on day 0 of AZD1222 vaccination. The receptors here all came from an adult in good health.

The chain is built from TRBV4-1 and TRBJ1-1, with TRBD1 as a possible D gene (5 bases). The V gene's germline CDR1 is MGHRA and CDR2 YSYEKL. The V gene lost 5 bases and the J gene lost 4 bases, with 20 bases spanning the gap. The CDR3 totals 16 residues. The CDR3 protein is CASSYAPGTIGTEAFF. CDR3 coding DNA: TGCGCCAGCAGCTACGCCCCCGGGACCATCGGCACTGAAGCTTTCTTT.

V and J are TRBV10-3 and TRBJ2-4; no firm D call. Germline CDR1 is ENHRY and CDR2 is SYGVKD. V was cut by 3 bases and J by 0 bases, with 12 bases left in between. The CDR3 is 16 amino acids. CDR3 region: CAISDPEPRAKNIQYF. As DNA, the CDR3 is TGTGCCATCAGTGACCCCGAACCCAGAGCCAAAAACATTCAGTACTTC.

V gene TRBV6-5 combines with J gene TRBJ2-7; D uncertain. The CDR3 is 15 residues long. Germline CDR1 and CDR2: MNHEY and SVGAGI. Trimming shortened V by 2 bases and J by 1 base, and 12 bases separated the two germline ends. The CDR3 loop is CASSYAQAMSYEQYF. The CDR3 nucleotides are TGTGCCAGCAGTTACGCGCAGGCCATGTCCTACGAGCAGTACTTC.

V gene TRBV27 combines with J gene TRBJ1-5; 8 nucleotides match TRBD1. Germline V gene sequence: CDR1 MNHEY, CDR2 SMNVEV (reference sequence). The CDR3 contains 16 residues. V shed 5 bases, J shed 1 base, and the junction held 7 bases outside the gene matches. The CDR3 coding sequence is TGTGCCAGCAGTATAGGACGGGACAGGAGCAATCAGCCCCAGCATTTT. Translating gives CASSIGRDRSNQPQHF.

The gene calls are TRBV15 and TRBJ2-1; TRBD1 might be the D (5 bases). The ends were cut back, 0 bases at V and 6 bases at J, with 12 bases in the middle. This CDR3 comprises 15 residues. Germline-derived CDR1 and CDR2 are LNHNV and YYDKDF (reference sequence). CDR3 DNA: TGTGCCACCAGCAGAGATCGTAGGGGCCGCAATGAGCAGTTCTTC. Its translation is CATSRDRRGRNEQFF.